These 10 T cell receptor beta chains were all obtained from the same sample, sequenced in a study of cytomegalovirus exposure and HLA in healthy donors. PCR amplification relied on 60 Vbeta primers (plus 13 Jbeta primers). The method was immunoSEQ multiplex PCR; TCRdb's version includes in-frame clones alone and lacks a portion of them. This table holds under 250,000 clones, 75% to 85% found once. Sequenced sample: PBMCs. These receptors originate from a woman in her 40s in good health and CMV-seronegative.

This clone showed up just once. This chain connects TRBV7-9 to TRBJ2-5; TRBD1 is a possible D gene (5 bases). This CDR3 comprises 14 residues. Germline lookup yields CDR1 SEHNR and CDR2 FQNEAQ (reference sequence). Trimming removed 3 bases from V and 5 bases from J, with 13 bases in between. The CDR3 region has the DNA TGTGCCAGCAGCTTGGCAGGGTCAGGGGAGACCCAGTACTTC. The encoded protein is CASSLAGSGETQYF.

The rearrangement uses TRBV6-1 and TRBJ1-1; possible D gene TRBD1, 5 bases. Germline V CDR1 and CDR2: MNHNS, SASEGT. There are 15 residues in the CDR3. The V gene lost 4 bases and the J gene lost 0 bases, with 12 bases spanning the gap. The CDR3 nucleotides read TGTGCCAGCAGTGTCAGTGGGGGGATGAACACTGAAGCTTTCTTT. Translating gives CASSVSGGMNTEAFF.

V and J are TRBV6-5 and TRBJ1-1; D not certain. The germline V gene has CDR1 MNHEY and CDR2 SVGAGI. The CDR3 is 14 residues long. Deletions cut 2 bases from V and 6 bases from J, with 13 bases between. The CDR3 nucleotides read TGTGCCAGCAGTTACACACATCTGGTCCCTGAAGCTTTCTTT. This encodes CASSYTHLVPEAFF.

This rearrangement joins TRBV10-1 to TRBJ2-3; TRBD2 agrees at 8 bases. The CDR3 contains 13 residues. The germline gives CDR1 WNHNN, CDR2 SYGVQD (reference sequence). J lost 4 bases, V lost 6 bases, and 3 bases had no gene match. The CDR3 DNA reads as TGCGCCAGCAGAAAAGCGGGAGCAGATACGCAGTATTTT. Its translation is CASRKAGADTQYF.

In the case of this clone: The junction departs from germline at one end; a sequencing error may be responsible. The chain carries TRBV9 and TRBJ1-2, with a tentative D call TRBD1 (5 bases). CDR3 length: 15 amino acids. CDR1 is SGDLS and CDR2 is YYNGEE in the germline V gene. CDR3 in amino acids: CASSPGDLTNSGYTF. The CDR3, as DNA: TGTGCCAGCAGCCCCGGGGACTTAACTAACTCTGGCTACACCTTC.

The chain joins TRBV5-8 to TRBJ2-3; D perhaps matches TRBD2 (5 bases). The V gene's germline CDR1 is SGHTS and CDR2 YDEGEE. The CDR3 loop spans 12 amino acids. The germline V and J ends were trimmed by 5 bases and 3 bases, with 7 bases remaining between them. CDR3 sequence reads: CASRRLTDTQYF. CDR3 nucleotide sequence: TGTGCCAGCAGGCGACTAACAGATACGCAGTATTTT.

This chain joins TRBV4-1 and TRBJ2-7, with 10 bases that match TRBD1. The CDR3 sequence is 16 residues long. Germline CDR1 is MGHRA and CDR2 is YSYEKL. Unmatched junction bases numbered 9, after V lost 5 bases and J lost 2 bases. The CDR3 region has the DNA TGCGCCAGCAGCGTCGGAAGGGGACAGGGGACCTACGAGCAGTACTTC. It specifies CASSVGRGQGTYEQYF.

This chain links TRBV29-1 with TRBJ2-7; D call uncertain. V was cut by 7 bases and J by 4 bases, with 11 bases left in between. Per the germline V gene, CDR1 is SQVTM and CDR2 is ANQGSEA. CDR3 length: 11 amino acids. In DNA form, the CDR3 reads TGCAGCGCACTACAAGGTTACGAGCAGTACTTC. It translates to CSALQGYEQYF.

This chain joins TRBV27 and TRBJ1-5; TRBD1 might be the D (5 bases). V lost 4 bases and J lost 4, with 17 bases in between. The CDR3 loop spans 16 amino acids. Germline assignment: CDR1 MNHEY and CDR2 SMNVEV (reference sequence). CDR3 amino acids: CASSSLRQGGNQPQHF. Here the CDR3 DNA reads TGTGCCAGCAGTTCCCTGAGGCAGGGAGGGAATCAGCCCCAGCATTTT.

Comments on this clone: Relative to the germline gene, one junction end is altered; a read error may explain this. This chain connects TRBV2 to TRBJ1-1, with a tentative D call TRBD1 (6 bases). The CDR3 is 15 residues long. Germline CDR1 and CDR2: SNHLY and FYNNEI. For the CDR3, the DNA is TGTGCCAGCAATGAACAGGGTCACGGCGGTGGTGAAGCTTTCTTT. Encoded protein: CASNEQGHGGGEAFF. Complete variable domain (other parts from reference TRBV2 and TRBJ1-1): EPEVTQTPSHQVTQMGQEVILRCVPISNHLYFYWYRQILGQKVEFLVSFYNNEISEKSEIFDDQFSVERPDGSNFTLKIRSTKLEDSAMYFCASNEQGHGGGEAFFGQGTRLTVV.